This T cell receptor (beta chain) was sequenced in a study of PD-1 blockade in classical Hodgkin lymphoma. Overall study context: Nivolumab 3 mg/kg was given intravenously every 2 weeks.

The protocol was immunoSEQ multiplex PCR, while the TCRdb copy is restricted to in-frame clones and leaves out a portion. The data contain about 28,000 clones, less than 85% of them singletons. Study outcomes and limitations: Baseline diversity resembling that of newly diagnosed patients was seen in complete responders.

Indicated time point: cycle 4 day 1 (C4D1), after more than 5 weeks of nivolumab. Each patient's relapse followed autologous stem cell transplantation, and brentuximab vedotin exposure varied. CD4+ T cells were purified from thawed PBMCs by negative selection. The V gene end was trimmed by 2 bases and the J gene end by 7 bases; junction bases not matched to a gene: 7. The length of the CDR3 is 16 residues. The germline gives CDR1 MNHNY, CDR2 SVGAGI (reference sequence). Of note for this clone: Its antigen is not identified.

Sequenced material: CD4+ T cells from blood, taken before the fourth cycle of nivolumab. This receptor was obtained from a human donor with classical Hodgkin lymphoma. This sequence joins TRBV6-6 and TRBJ1-4; 10 nucleotides match TRBD1. The chain's CDR3 is CASSYGDRGRGEKLFF. The CDR3 bases are TGTGCCAGCAGTTACGGAGACAGGGGGCGCGGTGAAAAACTGTTTTTT.